Sequencing of this T cell receptor beta chain was carried out in a study of tumor and adjacent non-tumor tissue in lung cancer. Findings and caveats of the study: Tumor tissue had significantly higher TCR diversity than normal lung.

The library came from three nested PCR rounds adapted from ARM-PCR protocols. TCRdb fed the multiplex PCR reads into MiXCR, producing one record per CDR3 protein. The sample includes approximately 120,000 distinct CDR3 sequences, more than 70% of them seen just once. This CDR3 is built from 12 residues. The V gene's germline CDR1 is SGHAT and CDR2 FQNNGV. A note on this clonotype: Its cognate antigen is unknown. The junction departs from germline at one end; a sequencing error may be responsible.

This sample's RNA came from whole unsorted tissue. Donors were chemotherapy-naive, newly diagnosed lung cancer surgical patients in China, August–late 2014. The V and J genes are TRBV11-2 and TRBJ2-7; D might be TRBD2 (5 bases). Sample: lung tumor tissue. This TCR was sampled from a woman aged 55-69 years with non-small cell lung cancer. For the CDR3, the DNA is TGTGCTAGCAGCGCGGACTGCTACGAGCAGTACTTC. Translation gives CASSADCYEQYF.